This T cell receptor (beta chain) was documented in a study of control samples from healthy donors and cancer patients. The CDR3 is made up of 15 amino acids. The germline gives CDR1 SGHRS, CDR2 YFSETQ. The junction had 6 bases not matched to a gene; V was cut back by 1 base and J by 3 bases. This table comes from immunoSEQ multiplex PCR, and its TCRdb copy is limited to in-frame clones, with some not included. The sample includes about 120,000 clones, 80% to 95% of them seen just once. This clone appeared a single time. The chain combines TRBV5-1 with TRBJ2-7; 8 positions match TRBD2. The TCR originated in a man aged 35-49 years in good health. Sample: blood. CDR3 sequence: CASSLRGSGVYEQYF. CDR3 DNA: TGCGCCAGCAGCTTGCGTGGTAGCGGGGTCTACGAGCAGTACTTC. The whole variable domain, filled in from reference TRBV5-1 and TRBJ2-7, reads KAGVTQTPRYLIKTRGQQVTLSCSPISGHRSVSWYQQTPGQGLQFLFEYFSETQRNKGNFPGRFSGRQFSNSRSEMNVSTLELGDSALYLCASSLRGSGVYEQYFGPGTRLTVT.